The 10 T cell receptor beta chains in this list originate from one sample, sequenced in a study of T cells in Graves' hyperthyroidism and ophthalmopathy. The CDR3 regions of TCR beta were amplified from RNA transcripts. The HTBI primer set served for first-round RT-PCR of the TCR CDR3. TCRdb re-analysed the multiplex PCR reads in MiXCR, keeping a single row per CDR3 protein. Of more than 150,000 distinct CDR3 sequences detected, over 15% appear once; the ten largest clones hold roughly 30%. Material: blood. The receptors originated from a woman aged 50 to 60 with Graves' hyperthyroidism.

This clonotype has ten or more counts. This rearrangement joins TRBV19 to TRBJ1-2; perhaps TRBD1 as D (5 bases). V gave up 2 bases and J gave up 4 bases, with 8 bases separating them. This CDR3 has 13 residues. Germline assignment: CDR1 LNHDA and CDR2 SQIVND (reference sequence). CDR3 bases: TGTGCCAGTAGTATAAGCGGGGCCTATGGCTACACCTTC. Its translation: CASSISGAYGYTF.

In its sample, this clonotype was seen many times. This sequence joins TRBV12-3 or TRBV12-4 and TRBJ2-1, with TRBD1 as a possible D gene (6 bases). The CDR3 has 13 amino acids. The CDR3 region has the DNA TGTGCTTCTTTGGACAGTTCCTACAATGAGCAGTTCTTC. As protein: CASLDSSYNEQFF.

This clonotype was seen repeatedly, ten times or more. CDR3 in DNA: TGTGCCAGCAGCCCTCTTAAGCGGGGAGACAATGAGCAGTTCTTC. Its translation: CASSPLKRGDNEQFF. This sequence joins TRBV3-1 and TRBJ2-1; 7 nucleotides match TRBD2. This CDR3 is 15 amino acids long. CDR1 is LGHDT, CDR2 YNNKEL, per germline (reference sequence). The V and J ends lost 4 bases and 5 bases, in that order; junction bases with no gene match: 8.

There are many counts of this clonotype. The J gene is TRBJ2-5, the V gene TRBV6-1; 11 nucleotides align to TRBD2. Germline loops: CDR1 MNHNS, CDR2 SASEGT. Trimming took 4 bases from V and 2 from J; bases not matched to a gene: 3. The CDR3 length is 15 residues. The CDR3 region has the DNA TGTGCCAGCAGTGGGGCTAGCGGGGGGCAAGAGACCCAGTACTTC. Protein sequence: CASSGASGGQETQYF.

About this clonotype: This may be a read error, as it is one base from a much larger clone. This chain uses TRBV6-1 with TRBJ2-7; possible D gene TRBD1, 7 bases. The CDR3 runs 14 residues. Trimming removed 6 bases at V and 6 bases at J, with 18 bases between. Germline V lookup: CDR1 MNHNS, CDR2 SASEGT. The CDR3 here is CASSLGRRGREQYF. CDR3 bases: TGTGCCAGCAGCCTCGGTAGGAGGGGGCGCGAGCAGTACTTC.

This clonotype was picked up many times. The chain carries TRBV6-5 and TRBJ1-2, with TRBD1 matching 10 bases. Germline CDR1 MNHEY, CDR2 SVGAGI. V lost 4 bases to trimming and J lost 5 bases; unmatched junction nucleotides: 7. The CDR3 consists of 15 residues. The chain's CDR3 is CASSSRQGAGYGYTF. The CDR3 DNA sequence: TGTGCCAGCAGTTCTCGACAGGGGGCAGGATATGGCTACACCTTC.

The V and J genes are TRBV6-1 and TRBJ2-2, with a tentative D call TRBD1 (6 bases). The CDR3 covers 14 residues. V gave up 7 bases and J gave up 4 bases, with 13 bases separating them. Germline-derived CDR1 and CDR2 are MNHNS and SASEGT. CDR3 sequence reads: CASTVTGSTGELFF. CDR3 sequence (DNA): TGTGCCAGCACGGTCACAGGGTCCACCGGGGAGCTGTTTTTT.

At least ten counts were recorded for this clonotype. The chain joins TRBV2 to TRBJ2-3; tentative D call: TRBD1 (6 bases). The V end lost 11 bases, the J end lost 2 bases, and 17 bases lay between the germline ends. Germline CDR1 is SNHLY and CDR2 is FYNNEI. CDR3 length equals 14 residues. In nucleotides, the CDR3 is TGTGCCGGTCAAGGGGGAAAACACACAGATACGCAGTATTTT. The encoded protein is CAGQGGKHTDTQYF.

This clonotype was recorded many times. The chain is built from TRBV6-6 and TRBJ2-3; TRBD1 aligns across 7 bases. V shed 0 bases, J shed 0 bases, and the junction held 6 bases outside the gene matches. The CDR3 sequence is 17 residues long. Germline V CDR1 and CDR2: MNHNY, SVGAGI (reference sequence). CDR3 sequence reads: CASSYSISTGSTDTQYF. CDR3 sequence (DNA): TGTGCCAGCAGTTACTCGATTTCGACAGGGAGCACAGATACGCAGTATTTT.

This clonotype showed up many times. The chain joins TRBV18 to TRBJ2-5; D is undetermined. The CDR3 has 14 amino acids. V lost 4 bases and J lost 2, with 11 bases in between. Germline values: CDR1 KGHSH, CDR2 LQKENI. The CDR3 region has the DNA TGTGCCAGCTCACAAATCGAGGCGCAAGAGACCCAGTACTTC. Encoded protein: CASSQIEAQETQYF.